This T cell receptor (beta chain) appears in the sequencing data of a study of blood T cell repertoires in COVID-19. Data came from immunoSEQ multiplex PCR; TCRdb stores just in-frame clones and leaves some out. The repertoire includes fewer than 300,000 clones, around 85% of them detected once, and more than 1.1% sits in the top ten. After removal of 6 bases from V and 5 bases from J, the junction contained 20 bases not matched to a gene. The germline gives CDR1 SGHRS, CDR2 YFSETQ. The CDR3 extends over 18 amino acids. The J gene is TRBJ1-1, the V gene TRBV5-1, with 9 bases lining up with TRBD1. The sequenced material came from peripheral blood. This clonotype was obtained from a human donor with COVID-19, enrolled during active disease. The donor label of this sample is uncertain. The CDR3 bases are TGCGCCAGCACCCTTACCCCCGGGACAGGGTCAGGGTATACTGAAGCTTTCTTT. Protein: CASTLTPGTGSGYTEAFF.